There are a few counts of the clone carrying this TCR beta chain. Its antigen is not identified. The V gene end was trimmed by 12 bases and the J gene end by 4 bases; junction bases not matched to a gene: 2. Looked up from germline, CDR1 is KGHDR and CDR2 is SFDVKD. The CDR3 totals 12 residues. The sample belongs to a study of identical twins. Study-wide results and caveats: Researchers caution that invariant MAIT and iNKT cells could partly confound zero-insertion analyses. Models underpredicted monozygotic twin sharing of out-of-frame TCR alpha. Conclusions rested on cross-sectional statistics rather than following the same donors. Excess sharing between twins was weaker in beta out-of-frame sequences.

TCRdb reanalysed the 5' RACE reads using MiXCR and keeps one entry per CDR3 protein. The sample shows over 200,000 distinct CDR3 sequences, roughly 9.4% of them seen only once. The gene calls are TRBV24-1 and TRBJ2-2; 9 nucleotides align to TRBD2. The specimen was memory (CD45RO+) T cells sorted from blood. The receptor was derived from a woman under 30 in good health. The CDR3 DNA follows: TGTGCCGCGGGAGGGCTCACCGGGGAGCTGTTTTTT. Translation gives CAAGGLTGELFF.